A single sample gave rise to the 28 T cell receptor beta chains below, sequenced in a study of control samples from healthy donors and cancer patients. Only in-frame clones appear in the TCRdb table, and some are missing; sequencing was by immunoSEQ multiplex PCR. The sample carries tens of thousands of clones, 80% recorded once. Sequencing used blood. The receptors were gathered from a man between 65 and 85 years old in good health.

CDR3 region: CATSRDRGNTIYF. The CDR3 region has the DNA TGTGCCACCAGCAGAGATCGGGGAAACACCATATATTTT. V is TRBV15 and J is TRBJ1-3, with D unclear. The germline V and J ends were trimmed by 0 bases and 4 bases, with 4 bases remaining between them. Germline V gene lookup returns CDR1 LNHNV and CDR2 YYDKDF (reference sequence). This CDR3 is 13 amino acids long.

V and J are TRBV5-1 and TRBJ1-1; no clear D gene. Germline CDR1 reads SGHRS; CDR2 reads YFSETQ. The V and J ends lost 0 bases and 4 bases respectively, with 10 bases between them. CDR3 length equals 14 residues. The CDR3 bases are TGCGCCAGCAGCTTGGATCCGGAGAGCACTGAAGCTTTCTTT. This gives the protein CASSLDPESTEAFF.

The rearrangement links TRBV7-9 to TRBJ2-1, with 7 bases identical to TRBD1. The V and J ends lost 2 bases and 10 bases, in that order; junction bases with no gene match: 2. This CDR3 comprises 12 residues. In germline, CDR1 is SEHNR, CDR2 FQNEAQ (reference sequence). The CDR3 is CASSLRGGEQFF. CDR3 DNA: TGTGCCAGCAGCTTAAGAGGGGGCGAGCAGTTCTTC.

The rearrangement joins TRBV19 to TRBJ2-1; D call uncertain. The CDR3 length is 12 residues. From germline, CDR1 is LNHDA and CDR2 SQIVND (reference sequence). Trimming took off 8 bases at V and 4 bases at J, with 9 bases between the two ends. This CDR3 is CASGNQYNEQFF. DNA for the CDR3: TGTGCCAGTGGGAACCAGTACAATGAGCAGTTCTTC.

This chain connects TRBV4-1 to TRBJ2-2; TRBD2 matches at 10 bases. This CDR3 is 17 amino acids long. The ends lost 3 bases at V and 2 bases at J; junction bases unmatched: 6. Germline V gene lookup returns CDR1 MGHRA and CDR2 YSYEKL. The CDR3 nucleotides are TGCGCCAGCAGCCAGGAGTTAGCGGGGGGAAACACCGGGGAGCTGTTTTTT. Its protein is CASSQELAGGNTGELFF.

This clone was counted once. V is TRBV18 and J is TRBJ2-5; weak D call: TRBD2 (6 bases). Germline CDR1 and CDR2: KGHSH and LQKENI. The CDR3 runs to 13 residues. V was pared by 3 bases and J by 5 bases, with 10 bases between. CDR3 protein: CASSPGLLETQYF. The CDR3, as DNA: TGTGCCAGCTCACCGGGACTGCTGGAGACCCAGTACTTC.

The chain combines TRBV7-2 with TRBJ1-5; no clear D gene. Trimming took off 2 bases at V and 8 bases at J, with 16 bases between the two ends. The CDR3 covers 15 residues. The germline V gene has CDR1 SGHTA and CDR2 FQGNSA. The CDR3: CASSLSWGGGEPQHF. In DNA, the CDR3 is TGTGCCAGCAGCTTATCATGGGGAGGTGGGGAGCCCCAGCATTTT. Full variable domain (outside the CDR3, taken from reference TRBV7-2 and TRBJ1-5): GAGVSQSPSNKVTEKGKDVELRCDPISGHTALYWYRQSLGQGLEFLIYFQGNSAPDKSGLPSDRFSAERTGGSVSTLTIQRTQQEDSAVYLCASSLSWGGGEPQHFGDGTRLSIL.

This chain connects TRBV7-6 to TRBJ2-6, with D maybe TRBD2 (5 bases). Trimming cost V 2 bases and J 0 bases, with 8 bases left between them. CDR3 length: 16 residues. Germline V lookup: CDR1 SGHVS, CDR2 FNYEAQ. The CDR3: CASSLSGPSGANVLTF. CDR3 DNA: TGTGCCAGCAGCTTAAGCGGTCCCTCTGGGGCCAACGTCCTGACTTTC.

The V call is TRBV5-1, the J call TRBJ2-7; the D is unclear. Germline V gene lookup returns CDR1 SGHRS and CDR2 YFSETQ. The V end lost 0 bases, the J end lost 2 bases, and 12 bases lay between the germline ends. The CDR3 covers 15 residues. Written as DNA, the CDR3 is TGCGCCAGCAGCTTGGCCGCGGACGGTACCTACGAGCAGTACTTC. Amino acids: CASSLAADGTYEQYF.

This chain joins TRBV2 and TRBJ1-6, with 9 bases matching TRBD1. This CDR3 region has 16 residues. In germline, CDR1 is SNHLY, CDR2 FYNNEI. After removal of 6 bases from V and 5 bases from J, the junction contained 8 bases not matched to a gene. The CDR3: CASSLQGAKNNSPLHF. CDR3 DNA: TGTGCCAGCAGCCTACAGGGGGCGAAGAATAATTCACCCCTCCACTTT.

The gene calls are TRBV27 and TRBJ2-7; no firm D call. V lost 7 bases, J lost 5 bases, and 15 bases lay in between. CDR3 length equals 13 residues. CDR1 is MNHEY, CDR2 SMNVEV, per germline (reference sequence). CDR3: CASTSGSRHEQYF. The CDR3 DNA reads TGTGCCAGCACTTCTGGCAGCCGGCACGAGCAGTACTTC.

V usage is TRBV6-5 and J usage is TRBJ2-1, with 10 bases fitting TRBD2. CDR3 length: 15 residues. The germline CDR1 and CDR2 sequences are MNHEY and SVGAGI. With V trimmed by 6 bases and J by 4 bases, 6 bases remained unmatched. The CDR3 DNA is TGTGCCAGCAGAAACGAACTAGCGGGGTACAATGAGCAGTTCTTC. The encoded protein is CASRNELAGYNEQFF.

The chain has TRBV4-2 and TRBJ2-1; weak D call: TRBD2 (5 bases). In germline, CDR1 is LGHNA, CDR2 YNFKEQ. The CDR3 contains 15 residues. The germline V and J ends were trimmed by 0 bases and 6 bases, with 12 bases remaining between them. The CDR3: CASSQEFIEGNEQFF. In nucleotides, the CDR3 is TGTGCCAGCAGCCAAGAATTTATTGAGGGCAATGAGCAGTTCTTC.

This rearrangement joins TRBV27 to TRBJ2-6; 10 nucleotides line up with TRBD2. Germline trimming cut 5 bases from V and 3 bases from J; bases unmatched to any gene: 10. Germline V gene lookup returns CDR1 MNHEY and CDR2 SMNVEV (reference sequence). The CDR3 consists of 18 residues. The CDR3 here is CASSRRSGRAGGANVLTF. The CDR3 nucleotides read TGTGCCAGCAGTAGGAGGAGCGGGAGGGCCGGTGGGGCCAACGTCCTGACTTTC.

The gene calls are TRBV7-2 and TRBJ1-2, with D possibly matching TRBD1 (6 bases). CDR1 is SGHTA, CDR2 FQGNSA, per germline. The CDR3 is made up of 13 amino acids. V was shortened by 3 bases and J by 7 bases, with 12 bases between the two germline ends. In DNA form, the CDR3 reads TGTGCCAGCAGCTTTCAGGGGACCGTTGGCTACACCTTC. Residues: CASSFQGTVGYTF.

The genes are TRBV5-1 and TRBJ2-7; D may be TRBD1 (6 bases). V shed 4 bases and J shed 7 bases, with 18 bases lying between them. Germline V gene data show CDR1 as SGHRS and CDR2 as YFSETQ. This CDR3 contains 14 residues. CDR3 in amino acids: CASSQGTTLEEQYF. The CDR3, as DNA: TGCGCCAGCAGCCAAGGGACAACTTTGGAAGAGCAGTACTTC.

This chain links TRBV3-1 (or the pseudogene TRBV3-2) with TRBJ1-2, with D perhaps TRBD1 (6 bases). The CDR3 length is 12 residues. With 2 bases removed from V and 10 bases from J, the gap between germline ends came to 11 bases. CDR1 and CDR2 from the germline V gene are LGHDT and YNNKEL (reference sequence). The CDR3 is CASSQLTGFYTF. For the CDR3, the DNA is TGTGCCAGCAGCCAACTTACAGGGTTCTACACCTTC.

The rearrangement joins TRBV11-2 to TRBJ1-1; the D is unclear. Trimming pared 1 base from V and 1 base from J, leaving 7 bases between. Germline assignment: CDR1 SGHAT and CDR2 FQNNGV. The CDR3 loop spans 14 amino acids. CDR3 bases: TGTGCCAGCAGCTTAGGCCCAGGGAACACTGAAGCTTTCTTT. Translation gives CASSLGPGNTEAFF.

This chain connects TRBV5-5 to TRBJ1-2, with D possibly matching TRBD1 (6 bases). V was clipped by 0 bases and J by 3 bases, with 9 bases between them. This CDR3 contains 14 residues. The germline CDR1 and CDR2 sequences are SGHKS and YYEKEE (reference sequence). CDR3 DNA: TGTGCCAGCAGCTTGGGGGGGCAGGACTATGGCTACACCTTC. Protein sequence: CASSLGGQDYGYTF.

The CDR3 loop reads CASRHRGLRGNTIYF. Here the CDR3 DNA reads TGTGCCAGCAGACACAGGGGGCTCAGGGGGAACACCATATATTTT. The gene calls are TRBV28 and TRBJ1-3; 9 bases fit TRBD1. In germline, CDR1 is MDHEN, CDR2 SYDVKM. Losses at the gene ends were 6 bases for V and 7 bases for J; bases not matched to a gene: 10. This CDR3 is 15 amino acids long. The variable domain in full, with the rest retrieved from reference TRBV28 and TRBJ1-3, is DVKVTQSSRYLVKRTGEKVFLECVQDMDHENMFWYRQDPGLGLRLIYFSYDVKMKEKGDIPEGYSVSREKKERFSLILESASTNQTSMYLCASRHRGLRGNTIYFGEGSWLTVV.

This clone was counted a few times. Other DNA sequences in this sample translate to the same CDR3. This chain uses TRBV18 with TRBJ1-1; 8 positions match TRBD1. CDR1 and CDR2 from the germline V gene are KGHSH and LQKENI. J gave up 4 bases and V 3 bases, and 4 bases lay outside the gene matches. CDR3 length equals 14 residues. The CDR3 spells CASSPRTGGTEAFF. In nucleotides, the CDR3 is TGTGCCAGCTCACCGCGAACAGGGGGCACTGAAGCTTTCTTT. Full variable domain (rest looked up from reference TRBV18 and TRBJ1-1): NAGVMQNPRHLVRRRGQEARLRCSPMKGHSHVYWYRQLPEEGLKFMVYLQKENIIDESGMPKERFSAEFPKEGPSILRIQQVVRGDSAAYFCASSPRTGGTEAFFGQGTRLTVV.

This clone was counted between two and nine times. The CDR3 region is CASSSRFEAFF. CDR3 DNA sequence: TGTGCCAGCAGCTCCAGGTTTGAAGCTTTCTTT. V gene TRBV28 combines with J gene TRBJ1-1; no clear D gene. Germline values: CDR1 MDHEN, CDR2 SYDVKM. The CDR3 is 11 residues long. V gave up 6 bases and J gave up 7 bases, with 9 bases separating them.

The rearrangement uses TRBV28 and TRBJ2-1; 10 positions match TRBD1. Germline V lookup: CDR1 MDHEN, CDR2 SYDVKM. Trimming took 6 bases from V and 16 from J; bases not matched to a gene: 9. The CDR3 runs to 12 residues. The CDR3 spells CASRSRQGAGFF. The CDR3 region has the DNA TGTGCCAGCAGGTCCCGACAGGGGGCGGGATTCTTC.

The count of this clone is one. The rearrangement joins TRBV19 to TRBJ2-3; a possible D gene is TRBD2 (5 bases). V was clipped by 4 bases and J by 6 bases, with 20 bases between them. There are 16 residues in the CDR3. Germline assignment: CDR1 LNHDA and CDR2 SQIVND (reference sequence). The DNA of the CDR3 is TGTGCCAGTAGTAACCCTCGAGCGGCGGCACGCGATACGCAGTATTTT. Residues: CASSNPRAAARDTQYF.

J is TRBJ1-2 and V is TRBV5-1; a possible D gene is TRBD1 (5 bases). The CDR3 spans 15 residues. Germline CDR1 is SGHRS and CDR2 is YFSETQ. V was cut by 0 bases and J by 2 bases, with 11 bases left in between. The CDR3 loop reads CASSLVVAGNYGYTF. CDR3 nucleotide sequence: TGCGCCAGCAGCTTGGTGGTCGCAGGGAACTATGGCTACACCTTC.

This clone showed up just once. The rearrangement uses TRBV9 and TRBJ2-7, with TRBD1 matching 7 bases. Per the germline V gene, CDR1 is SGDLS and CDR2 is YYNGEE. J lost 4 bases, V lost 0 bases, and 4 bases had no gene match. The CDR3 contains 14 residues. CDR3: CASSVVQGSYEQYF. CDR3 DNA: TGTGCCAGCAGCGTAGTACAGGGGTCGTACGAGCAGTACTTC.

This sequence joins TRBV7-9 and TRBJ2-3; the D gene could be TRBD1 or TRBD2 (6 bases each). Trimming shortened V by 1 base and J by 4 bases, and 9 bases separated the two germline ends. CDR1 and CDR2 (germline): SEHNR, FQNEAQ (reference sequence). The CDR3 sequence is 14 residues long. Here the CDR3 DNA reads TGTGCCAGCAGCTTAGGGGGGGCCCCAGATACGCAGTATTTT. Encoded protein: CASSLGGAPDTQYF.

This clone showed up just once. The chain has TRBV29-1 and TRBJ1-2, with a weak D call TRBD1 (5 bases). Trimming took off 7 bases at V and 8 bases at J, with 14 bases between the two ends. The CDR3 is 11 amino acids. Per the germline V gene, CDR1 is SQVTM and CDR2 is ANQGSEA. In nucleotides, the CDR3 is TGCAGCGGGGAGGGGTTCCAGGGCTACACCTTC. Translated: CSGEGFQGYTF.